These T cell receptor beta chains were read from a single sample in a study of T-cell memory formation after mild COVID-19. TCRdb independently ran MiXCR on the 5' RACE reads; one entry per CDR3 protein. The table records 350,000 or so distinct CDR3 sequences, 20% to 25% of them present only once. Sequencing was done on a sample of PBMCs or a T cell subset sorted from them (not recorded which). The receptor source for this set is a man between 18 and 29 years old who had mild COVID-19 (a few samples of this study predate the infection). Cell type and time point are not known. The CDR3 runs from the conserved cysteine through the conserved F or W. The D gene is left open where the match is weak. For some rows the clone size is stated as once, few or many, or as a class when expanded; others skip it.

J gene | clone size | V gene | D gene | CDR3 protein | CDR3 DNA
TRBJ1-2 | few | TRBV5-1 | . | CASSLREEGYTF | TGCGCCAGCAGCTTGCGGGAAGAAGGCTACACCTTC
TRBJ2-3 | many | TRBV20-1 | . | CSARGTSTDTQYF | TGCAGTGCTAGGGGGACTAGCACAGATACGCAGTATTTT
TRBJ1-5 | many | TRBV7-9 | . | CASSPSGSNQPQHF | TGTGCCAGCAGCCCGTCAGGGAGCAATCAGCCCCAGCATTTT
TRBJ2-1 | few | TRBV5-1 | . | CASSLAAGLPNEQFF | TGCGCCAGCAGCTTGGCCGCTGGTCTTCCTAATGAGCAGTTCTTC
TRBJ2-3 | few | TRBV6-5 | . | CASTGWGTDTQYF | TGTGCCAGCACTGGGTGGGGGACAGATACGCAGTATTTT
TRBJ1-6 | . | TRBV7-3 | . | CASSSPDRGSNNSPLHF | TGTGCCAGCAGCTCCCCGGATAGAGGGTCCAATAATTCACCCCTCCACTTT
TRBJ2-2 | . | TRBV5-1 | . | CASSHGGADTGELFF | TGCGCCAGCAGCCACGGGGGCGCGGACACCGGGGAGCTGTTTTTT
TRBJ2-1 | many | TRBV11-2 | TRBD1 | CASRQGAYNEQFF | TGTGCCAGCCGACAGGGGGCTTACAATGAGCAGTTCTTC
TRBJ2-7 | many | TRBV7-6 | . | CASSLGSGGLYEQYF | TGTGCCAGCAGCTTAGGTAGTGGTGGTCTGTACGAGCAGTACTTC
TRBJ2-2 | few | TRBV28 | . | CASSSQGLNTGELFF | TGTGCCAGCAGTAGCCAGGGTCTTAATACCGGGGAGCTGTTTTTT
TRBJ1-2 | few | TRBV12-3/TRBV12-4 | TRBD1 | CASSPTGSYGYTF | TGTGCCAGCAGCCCGACAGGGAGCTATGGCTACACCTTC
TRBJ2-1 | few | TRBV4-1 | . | CASRYRESSYNEQFF | TGCGCCAGCAGGTACAGGGAGAGCTCCTACAATGAGCAGTTCTTC
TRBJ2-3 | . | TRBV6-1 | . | CASSEQPGGSTDTQYF | TGTGCCAGCAGTGAACAGCCGGGGGGCAGCACAGATACGCAGTATTTT
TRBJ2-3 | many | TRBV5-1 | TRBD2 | CASSDNSGGVTDTQYF | TGCGCCAGCAGCGACAATAGCGGGGGGGTCACAGATACGCAGTATTTT
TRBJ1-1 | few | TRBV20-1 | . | CSARVSPENTEAFF | TGCAGTGCTAGAGTAAGTCCGGAGAACACTGAAGCTTTCTTT
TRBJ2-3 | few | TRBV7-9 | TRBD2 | CASSLRRGGTDTQYF | TGTGCCAGCAGCTTACGGCGGGGGGGCACAGATACGCAGTATTTT
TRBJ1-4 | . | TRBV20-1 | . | CSARPGSDEKLFF | TGCAGTGCTAGGCCCGGCTCTGATGAAAAACTGTTTTTT
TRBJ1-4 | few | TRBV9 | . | CASSASGDRYEKLFF | TGTGCCAGCAGCGCCTCCGGAGACAGATATGAAAAACTGTTTTTT
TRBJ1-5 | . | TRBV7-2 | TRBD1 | CASSLDPGGYEPQHF | TGTGCCAGCAGCTTAGATCCAGGGGGATATGAGCCCCAGCATTTT
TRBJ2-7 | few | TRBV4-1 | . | CASSQGRASYEQYF | TGCGCCAGCAGCCAAGGCCGGGCCAGCTACGAGCAGTACTTC
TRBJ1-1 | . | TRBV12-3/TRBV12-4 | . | CASSLSAVDAFF | TGTGCCAGCAGTTTATCTGCGGTTGATGCTTTCTTT
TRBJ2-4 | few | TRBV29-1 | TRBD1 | CSVEPTGLNIQYF | TGCAGCGTTGAACCGACAGGGTTGAACATTCAGTACTTC
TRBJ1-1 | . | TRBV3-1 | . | CASSLSQGTEAFF | TGTGCCAGCAGCCTCTCACAGGGAACTGAAGCTTTCTTT
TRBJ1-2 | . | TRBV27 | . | CASSLHANYGYTF | TGTGCCAGCAGTTTGCACGCTAACTATGGCTACACCTTC